Following are 17 T cell receptor beta chains from one sample sequenced in a study of OX40 agonist ivuxolimab in advanced cancers. Sequencing was performed with immunoSEQ multiplex PCR; in TCRdb, only in-frame clones are kept and a portion is missing. The table shows approximately 50,000 clones, with around nine tenths occurring only once. Specimen: CD4+ or CD8+ T cells sorted from blood, collected in a trial of the OX40 agonist ivuxolimab. The receptors shown here come from an adult with an advanced solid tumor such as melanoma, head and neck, liver or kidney cancer.

The chain links TRBV2 to TRBJ2-1; D remains ambiguous. The length of the CDR3 is 11 residues. Trimming took 2 bases from V and 10 from J, leaving 6 bases between them. Germline V CDR1 and CDR2: SNHLY, FYNNEI. As DNA, the CDR3 is TGTGCCAGCAGTGAACCCGGGGAGCAGTTCTTC. This encodes CASSEPGEQFF. The variable domain in full, with the rest retrieved from reference TRBV2 and TRBJ2-1, is EPEVTQTPSHQVTQMGQEVILRCVPISNHLYFYWYRQILGQKVEFLVSFYNNEISEKSEIFDDQFSVERPDGSNFTLKIRSTKLEDSAMYFCASSEPGEQFFGPGTRLTVL.

The chain links TRBV11-2 to TRBJ2-3, with TRBD1 matching over 10 bases. This CDR3 has 15 residues. Trimming removed 0 bases from V and 4 bases from J; junction bases left unmatched: 1. CDR1 is SGHAT, CDR2 FQNNGV, per germline. CDR3 nucleotides: TGTGCCAGCAGCTTAGAGGGGACAGGGGCAGATACGCAGTATTTT. It codes for CASSLEGTGADTQYF.

The chain carries TRBV14 and TRBJ1-1; D is unclear. Germline V gene data show CDR1 as SGHDN and CDR2 as FVKESK. V lost 1 base and J lost 6, with 9 bases in between. The CDR3 contains 13 residues. CDR3: CASSQVYRAEAFF. CDR3 nucleotide sequence: TGTGCCAGCAGCCAAGTTTATCGCGCTGAAGCTTTCTTT.

This chain uses TRBV5-1 with TRBJ2-7; 7 nucleotides line up with TRBD2. Germline assignment: CDR1 SGHRS and CDR2 YFSETQ. This CDR3 region has 13 residues. J lost 5 bases, V lost 0 bases, and 2 bases had no gene match. CDR3 sequence: CASSLAGGNEQYF. The CDR3 region has the DNA TGCGCCAGCAGCTTGGCCGGGGGGAACGAGCAGTACTTC.

The chain recombines TRBV7-9 with TRBJ1-2; D is ambiguous. CDR3 length equals 16 residues. V lost 3 bases and J 0 bases, leaving 14 bases between the germline ends. Germline lookup yields CDR1 SEHNR and CDR2 FQNEAQ (reference sequence). CDR3 sequence reads: CASSLGISFTNYGYTF. Written as DNA, the CDR3 is TGTGCCAGCAGCTTGGGGATAAGTTTTACTAACTATGGCTACACCTTC.

This rearrangement joins TRBV5-1 to TRBJ2-3; maybe TRBD2 (7 bases). Trimming took off 3 bases at V and 6 bases at J, with 17 bases between the two ends. In germline, CDR1 is SGHRS, CDR2 YFSETQ. There are 15 residues in the CDR3. CDR3 amino acids: CASSWGWGGMDTQYF. The CDR3 DNA follows: TGCGCCAGCAGCTGGGGCTGGGGGGGCATGGATACGCAGTATTTT.

As concerns this clone: The sample carries other DNA sequences with the same CDR3. V and J are TRBV10-3 and TRBJ2-7; D gene uncertain. Germline V gene lookup returns CDR1 ENHRY and CDR2 SYGVKD. Trimming shortened V by 4 bases and J by 2 bases, and 9 bases separated the two germline ends. The CDR3 runs to 13 residues. CDR3 amino acids: CAISGLFAYEQYF. CDR3 DNA: TGTGCCATCAGTGGTCTATTTGCCTACGAGCAGTACTTC.

The rearrangement joins TRBV7-9 to TRBJ2-7, with TRBD1 matching over 9 bases. Germline V lookup: CDR1 SEHNR, CDR2 FQNEAQ (reference sequence). This CDR3 is built from 13 residues. V was clipped by 4 bases and J by 5 bases; unmatched bases: 3. As DNA, the CDR3 is TGTGCCAGCAGCTCTACAGGGGGCCACGAGCAGTACTTC. Its protein product is CASSSTGGHEQYF.

The chain combines TRBV30 with TRBJ1-2; 7 nucleotides align to TRBD1. Germline V gives CDR1 GTSNPN, CDR2 SVGIG (reference sequence). V was clipped by 0 bases and J by 7 bases; unmatched bases: 8. This CDR3 contains 14 residues. The chain's CDR3 is CAWSVLRGRSGYTF. CDR3 nucleotide sequence: TGTGCCTGGAGTGTACTTAGGGGGCGAAGTGGCTACACCTTC.

This clone was seen a handful of times. The V gene is TRBV6-6, the J gene TRBJ1-2; D gene unclear. This CDR3 is built from 13 residues. Between the trimmed V and J ends, which lost 2 bases and 6 bases, there was a span of 10 bases. Germline-derived CDR1 and CDR2 are MNHNY and SVGAGI (reference sequence). Written as DNA, the CDR3 is TGTGCCAGCAGTTACCTCGGGGATGATGGCTACACCTTC. It encodes CASSYLGDDGYTF.

Comment on this clone: One end of the junction fails to match germline, which may point to a read error. In DNA, the CDR3 is TGTGCCTGGAGTGTAAGTGGAGTTACAGAACACCTTTTT. Translating gives CAWSVSGVTEHLF. This chain connects TRBV30 to TRBJ1-4; D is unclear. This CDR3 region has 13 residues. CDR1 is GTSNPN and CDR2 is SVGIG in the germline V gene (reference sequence).

The V gene is TRBV5-4, the J gene TRBJ2-1, with 7 bases aligning to TRBD2. J gave up 8 bases and V 3 bases, and 14 bases lay outside the gene matches. CDR1 SGHNT and CDR2 YYREEE come from the germline V gene (reference sequence). The CDR3 contains 16 residues. CDR3 in DNA: TGTGCCAGCAGCTCTAACCGGGGGGAGGGCTTCCATGAGCAGTTCTTC. It yields the protein CASSSNRGEGFHEQFF.

V usage is TRBV19 and J usage is TRBJ1-4, with no clear D. V was cut by 1 base and J by 3 bases, with 9 bases left in between. In germline, CDR1 is LNHDA, CDR2 SQIVND (reference sequence). The CDR3 has 15 residues. CDR3 nucleotides: TGTGCCAGTAGTATAGGGGCAGTTCCTAATGAAAAACTGTTTTTT. This codes for CASSIGAVPNEKLFF.

This chain connects TRBV29-1 to TRBJ1-1; D not resolved. CDR1 and CDR2 (germline): SQVTM, ANQGSEA. V was trimmed by 3 bases and J by 7 bases, leaving 9 bases between them. This CDR3 is built from 11 residues. In nucleotides, the CDR3 is TGCAGCGTTGATAAAGGCTTTGAAGCTTTCTTT. This gives the protein CSVDKGFEAFF.

The chain recombines TRBV2 with TRBJ2-5, with 11 bases lining up with TRBD2. The CDR3 loop spans 15 amino acids. The V gene's germline CDR1 is SNHLY and CDR2 FYNNEI. V shed 6 bases, J shed 4 bases, and the junction held 7 bases outside the gene matches. CDR3 amino acids: CASRPTSGSIETQYF. Written as DNA, the CDR3 is TGTGCCAGCAGGCCCACTAGCGGGAGTATAGAGACCCAGTACTTC.

The chain carries TRBV19 and TRBJ2-5, with 13 bases matching TRBD2. Losses at the gene ends were 3 bases for V and 6 bases for J; bases not matched to a gene: 4. Germline CDR1 reads LNHDA; CDR2 reads SQIVND (reference sequence). This CDR3 region has 15 residues. The CDR3 protein is CASSMGGLAGQTQYF. CDR3 nucleotides: TGTGCCAGTAGTATGGGGGGACTAGCGGGACAGACCCAGTACTTC.

The genes are TRBV6-6 and TRBJ1-4; 8 nucleotides align to TRBD1. There are 15 residues in the CDR3. Germline lookup yields CDR1 MNHNY and CDR2 SVGAGI (reference sequence). V shed 2 bases and J 3 bases; nucleotides not matched to a gene: 2. CDR3 residues: CASSYDRGPNEKLFF. CDR3 nucleotide sequence: TGTGCCAGCAGTTACGACAGGGGACCTAATGAAAAACTGTTTTTT.